Sequencing of this T cell receptor (beta chain) was carried out in a study of PD-L1 blockade in urothelial cancer. Study context: The median number of T cells present in blood samples was approximately 140,000.

V lost 3 bases and J lost 1, with 10 bases in between. There are 15 residues in the CDR3. Germline-derived CDR1 and CDR2 are KGHSH and LQKENI. Time point denoted: pretreatment peripheral blood. It was locally advanced or metastatic urothelial carcinoma that patients had. All patients handed over anywhere from 1 to 8 samples, pretreatment and on-treatment. Synthetically made TCR analog templates were put into each PCR as spikes. Libraries were prepared by immunoSEQ multiplex PCR; TCRdb keeps only in-frame clonotypes and omits some of them. Of about 63,000 clones in the sample, 81% were seen once. The sequencing here drew on PBMCs, taken around atezolizumab (anti-PD-L1) treatment. The chain recombines TRBV18 with TRBJ1-3; D is possibly TRBD1 (6 bases). This TCR came from a man between 65 and 85 years old with urothelial cancer. CDR3 DNA: TGTGCCAGCTCACCCTCCGGGACATCTGGAAACACCATATATTTT. Translation gives CASSPSGTSGNTIYF.